These 20 T cell receptor beta chains originate from one sample sequenced in a study of a mutant IDH1 vaccine in newly diagnosed glioma. Their antigens are not known. Time point meaning: week 5, during vaccination. In the vaccine, a single dose held 300 ug of the mutant IDH1 20-mer peptide, along with topical imiquimod. Sequencing was performed with immunoSEQ multiplex PCR; in TCRdb, only in-frame clones are kept and a portion is missing. There are 30,000 to 35,000 clones in the sample; 55% to 60% occur only once, and around 10% lies in the top ten. The sample here was PBMCs, taken from a glioma patient whose treatment included an IDH1 peptide vaccine. Receptors were obtained from a woman in her late teens or twenties with glioma.

V and J are TRBV5-4 and TRBJ2-3; 15 bases are a match to TRBD2. CDR1 and CDR2 (germline): SGHNT, YYREEE (reference sequence). This CDR3 is built from 17 residues. V was pared by 6 bases and J by 2 bases, with 7 bases of the junction left unmatched. The CDR3 loop is CASTKGLAGGLTDTQYF. As DNA, the CDR3 is TGTGCCAGCACCAAAGGACTAGCGGGAGGGCTCACAGATACGCAGTATTTT.

The chain employs TRBV18 and TRBJ1-1; TRBD1 agrees at 7 bases. J was trimmed by 1 base and V by 2 bases; bases with no gene match: 4. Germline CDR1 and CDR2: KGHSH and LQKENI. This CDR3 has 15 amino acids. The chain's CDR3 is CASSPMTGWNTEAFF. The CDR3 DNA reads TGTGCCAGCTCACCAATGACAGGGTGGAACACTGAAGCTTTCTTT.

V gene TRBV19 combines with J gene TRBJ2-1, with 8 bases identical to TRBD2. The germline CDR1 and CDR2 sequences are LNHDA and SQIVND (reference sequence). The CDR3 runs 13 residues. V trimming: 8 bases; J trimming: 2 bases; junction bases outside the gene matches: 2. The DNA of the CDR3 is TGTGCCAGTTCGGGGGGGCCCTACAATGAGCAGTTCTTC. Protein sequence: CASSGGPYNEQFF. Full variable domain (missing parts from reference TRBV19 and TRBJ2-1): DGGITQSPKYLFRKEGQNVTLSCEQNLNHDAMYWYRQDPGQGLRLIYYSQIVNDFQKGDIAEGYSVSREKKESFPLTVTSAQKNPTAFYLCASSGGPYNEQFFGPGTRLTVL.

The chain carries TRBV29-1 and TRBJ1-2; D is possibly TRBD1 (5 bases). V lost 8 bases and J 4 bases, leaving 14 bases between the germline ends. Looked up from germline, CDR1 is SQVTM and CDR2 is ANQGSEA. This CDR3 spans 12 amino acids. The chain's CDR3 is CSTAGLSYGYTF. Written as DNA, the CDR3 is TGCAGCACCGCGGGACTGAGCTATGGCTACACCTTC.

The V call is TRBV5-5, the J call TRBJ1-4; the D is unclear. The CDR3 totals 16 residues. The ends were cut back, 6 bases at V and 0 bases at J, with 15 bases in the middle. Germline CDR1 is SGHKS and CDR2 is YYEKEE (reference sequence). The CDR3: CASNHGELSTNEKLFF. The CDR3 DNA reads as TGTGCCAGCAACCACGGGGAACTATCAACTAATGAAAAACTGTTTTTT.

The chain joins TRBV5-6 to TRBJ2-5, with 7 bases lining up with TRBD2. The CDR3 covers 14 residues. Germline CDR1 reads SGHDT; CDR2 reads YYEEEE. The trim removed 4 bases at V and 5 bases at J, leaving 8 bases unmatched. The CDR3 loop is CASSPWGGRETQYF. The CDR3 DNA follows: TGTGCCAGCAGCCCCTGGGGAGGGCGGGAGACCCAGTACTTC.

This clone has just a few counts. The V and J genes are TRBV11-3 and TRBJ1-5; TRBD1 matches at 7 bases. The CDR3 has 14 amino acids. V shed 5 bases and J 1 base; nucleotides not matched to a gene: 2. Germline V CDR1 and CDR2: SGHNT, YENEEA. The CDR3 bases are TGTGCCAGCAGCCCGGACAGGAGCAATCAGCCCCAGCATTTT. Translating it yields CASSPDRSNQPQHF. Full variable domain (remainder filled in from reference TRBV11-3 and TRBJ1-5): EAGVVQSPRYKIIEKKQPVAFWCNPISGHNTLYWYLQNLGQGPELLIRYENEEAVDDSQLPKDRFSAERLKGVDSTLKIQPAELGDSAVYLCASSPDRSNQPQHFGDGTRLSIL.

The rearrangement uses TRBV11-3 and TRBJ2-2, with a weak D call TRBD1 (5 bases). The CDR3 sequence is 12 residues long. V lost 6 bases and J 7 bases, leaving 9 bases between the germline ends. Germline V CDR1 and CDR2: SGHNT, YENEEA. The CDR3 sequence is CASRTVGGELFF. The CDR3 region has the DNA TGTGCCAGCAGGACAGTCGGCGGGGAGCTGTTTTTT.

The chain joins TRBV7-9 to TRBJ1-4; D possibly corresponds to TRBD1 (5 bases). Germline values: CDR1 SEHNR, CDR2 FQNEAQ (reference sequence). Trimming took off 5 bases at V and 4 bases at J, with 14 bases between the two ends. The CDR3 is made up of 15 amino acids. CDR3: CASSTDRGVNEKLFF. The CDR3 DNA reads TGTGCCAGCAGCACCGACCGGGGGGTTAATGAAAAACTGTTTTTT.

DNA for the CDR3: TGTGCCAGCAGGTATTTGGGACTAGCAAGCACAGATACGCAGTATTTT. This encodes CASRYLGLASTDTQYF. The genes are TRBV11-2 and TRBJ2-3; 9 bases are a match to TRBD2. The V and J ends lost 6 bases and 0 bases, in that order; junction bases with no gene match: 7. Germline-derived CDR1 and CDR2 are SGHAT and FQNNGV. CDR3 size: 16 residues.

The count of this clone is one. The J gene is TRBJ1-1, the V gene TRBV6-6; no definite D call. The germline V gene encodes CDR1 MNHNY and CDR2 SVGAGI (reference sequence). Trimming took off 6 bases at V and 2 bases at J, with 4 bases between the two ends. CDR3 length: 11 residues. DNA for the CDR3: TGTGCCAGCAGCCCTAACACTGAAGCTTTCTTT. Encoded protein: CASSPNTEAFF.

V and J are TRBV29-1 and TRBJ1-4; the match to TRBD1 covers 10 bases. Germline CDR1 and CDR2: SQVTM and ANQGSEA. Trimming removed 4 bases from V and 5 bases from J; junction bases left unmatched: 13. This CDR3 spans 17 amino acids. CDR3 DNA: TGCAGCGTTGTTGGGACAGGGGCCGGTTCCAACAATGAAAAACTGTTTTTT. Encoded protein: CSVVGTGAGSNNEKLFF.

This clone was detected a few times. CDR3 protein: CSAWLNTEAFF. The CDR3 coding sequence is TGCAGTGCTTGGTTGAACACTGAAGCTTTCTTT. The J gene is TRBJ1-1, the V gene TRBV20-1; D is unclear. There are 11 residues in the CDR3. Germline lookup yields CDR1 DFQATT and CDR2 SNEGSKA (reference sequence). V lost 5 bases, J lost 0 bases, and 4 bases lay in between.

A remark on this clone: Distinct nucleotide sequences in the sample also encode this CDR3. CDR3 protein: CSGAGTPGNTIYF. CDR3 DNA: TGCAGCGGTGCCGGGACGCCTGGAAACACCATATATTTT. The chain couples TRBV29-1 to TRBJ1-3; maybe TRBD1 (5 bases). The CDR3 runs to 13 residues. Germline V gives CDR1 SQVTM, CDR2 ANQGSEA. Trimming took off 7 bases at V and 2 bases at J, with 12 bases between the two ends.

This rearrangement joins TRBV6-1 to TRBJ2-7; D not resolved. This CDR3 has 18 residues. Trimming removed 2 bases at V and 4 bases at J, with 24 bases between. Per germline, CDR1 MNHNS and CDR2 SASEGT. CDR3 sequence reads: CASSETVYIDTSPYEQYF. Here the CDR3 DNA reads TGTGCCAGCAGTGAAACGGTATATATCGACACCAGTCCTTACGAGCAGTACTTC.

The chain carries TRBV11-2 and TRBJ1-3; 10 bases are a match to TRBD1. CDR3 size: 15 residues. Trimming at V came to 4 bases and at J to 7 bases, leaving 7 bases not matched to a gene. CDR1 is SGHAT and CDR2 is FQNNGV in the germline V gene. CDR3 region: CASSSGDRGRNTIYF. In DNA, the CDR3 is TGTGCCAGCAGCTCGGGGGACAGGGGACGGAACACCATATATTTT.

DNA of the CDR3: TGTGCCAGCAGCGGAGGGACAGTTAGCTCCTACGAGCAGTACTTC. Amino acid sequence: CASSGGTVSSYEQYF. The chain is built from TRBV2 and TRBJ2-7, with TRBD1 as a possible D gene (7 bases). The germline V and J ends were trimmed by 6 bases and 0 bases, with 15 bases remaining between them. CDR1 SNHLY and CDR2 FYNNEI come from the germline V gene. The CDR3 extends over 15 amino acids.

V and J are TRBV7-9 and TRBJ2-3, with D perhaps matching TRBD1 (6 bases). The CDR3 loop spans 17 amino acids. Germline V gene sequence: CDR1 SEHNR, CDR2 FQNEAQ (reference sequence). Trimming left V 1 base short and J 0 bases short, with 14 bases between. CDR3 loop: CASSLVVGTGSTDTQYF. CDR3 nucleotides: TGTGCCAGCAGCTTAGTTGTTGGAACAGGGAGCACAGATACGCAGTATTTT.

The J gene is TRBJ2-5, the V gene TRBV11-2; the D gene could be TRBD1 or TRBD2 (5 bases each). Germline CDR1 SGHAT, CDR2 FQNNGV. V was shortened by 5 bases and J by 7 bases, with 17 bases between the two germline ends. This CDR3 spans 14 amino acids. Written as DNA, the CDR3 is TGTGCCAGCAGCGCTCCCGGGACGATTGGGACCCAGTACTTC. It codes for CASSAPGTIGTQYF.

The chain employs TRBV28 and TRBJ1-2; 8 positions agree with TRBD1. Germline V gives CDR1 MDHEN, CDR2 SYDVKM. The CDR3 has 15 amino acids. J was trimmed by 5 bases and V by 6 bases; bases with no gene match: 11. The CDR3 loop is CASSPTGTGQYGYTF. Here the CDR3 DNA reads TGTGCCAGCAGCCCAACCGGGACAGGTCAATATGGCTACACCTTC.